A single T cell receptor (beta chain) is shown here with its context. The antigen is not known. The same CDR3 arises from other DNA sequences in this sample as well. The record originates from a study of cytomegalovirus exposure and HLA in healthy donors. Donors were nominally healthy when sampled, though unrecorded immune exposures were likely. Findings of the study overall: Upon later analysis, HLA-associated TCR beta chains proved more clonally expanded than other, equally common chains. Reportedly, HLA-A and HLA-B alleles of most subjects were accurately predicted from TCR beta.

The PCR contained 60 Vbeta and 13 Jbeta primers. Here immunoSEQ multiplex PCR was the method, and the copy in TCRdb shows in-frame clones only, minus some. Here the sample spans fewer than 45,000 clones, 68% being singletons. The germline V gene has CDR1 MNHEY and CDR2 SVGAGI. The V end was cut by 0 bases, the J end by 5 bases, with 7 bases between. The CDR3 runs 13 residues. V usage is TRBV6-5 and J usage is TRBJ1-1; the D gene is possibly TRBD1 (6 bases). Sample: PBMCs. The sequence came from a man aged 35 to 55 in good health and CMV-seronegative. CDR3 loop: CASSYSRGTEAFF. The CDR3 DNA reads as TGTGCCAGCAGTTACTCGAGGGGGACTGAAGCTTTCTTT.